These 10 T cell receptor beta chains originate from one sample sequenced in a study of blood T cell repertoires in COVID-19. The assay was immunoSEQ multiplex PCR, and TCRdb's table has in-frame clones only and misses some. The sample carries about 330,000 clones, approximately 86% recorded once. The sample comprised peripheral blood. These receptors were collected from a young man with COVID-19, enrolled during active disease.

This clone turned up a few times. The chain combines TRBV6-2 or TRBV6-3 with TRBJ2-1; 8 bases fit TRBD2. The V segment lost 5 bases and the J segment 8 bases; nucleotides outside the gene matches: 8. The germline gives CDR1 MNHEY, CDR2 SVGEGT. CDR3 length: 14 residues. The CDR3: CASSRREGSDEQFF. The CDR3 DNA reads TGTGCCAGCAGTCGACGGGAGGGGTCCGATGAGCAGTTCTTC.

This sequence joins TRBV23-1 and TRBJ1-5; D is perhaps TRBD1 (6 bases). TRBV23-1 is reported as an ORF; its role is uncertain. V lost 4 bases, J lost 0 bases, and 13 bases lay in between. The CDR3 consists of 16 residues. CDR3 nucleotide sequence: TGCGCCAGCAGTCGATCGGGACACCCTAGCAATCAGCCCCAGCATTTT. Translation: CASSRSGHPSNQPQHF.

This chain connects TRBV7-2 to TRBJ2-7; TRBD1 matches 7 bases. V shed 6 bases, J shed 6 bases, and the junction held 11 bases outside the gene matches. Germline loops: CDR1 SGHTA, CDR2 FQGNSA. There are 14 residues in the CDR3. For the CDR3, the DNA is TGTGCCAGCAGTCTTCTCGGGACAGCGAGCGAGCAGTACTTC. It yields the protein CASSLLGTASEQYF. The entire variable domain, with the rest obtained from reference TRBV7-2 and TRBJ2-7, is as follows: GAGVSQSPSNKVTEKGKDVELRCDPISGHTALYWYRQSLGQGLEFLIYFQGNSAPDKSGLPSDRFSAERTGGSVSTLTIQRTQQEDSAVYLCASSLLGTASEQYFGPGTRLTVT.

CDR3 sequence: CASGLTGYGTDTQYF. CDR3 coding DNA: TGTGCTAGTGGTTTGACAGGGTACGGCACAGATACGCAGTATTTT. J is TRBJ2-3 and V is TRBV12-5; weak D call: TRBD1 (6 bases). Trimming left V 2 bases short and J 1 base short, with 10 bases between. Germline V gene data show CDR1 as LGHNT and CDR2 as FRNRAP. There are 15 residues in the CDR3.

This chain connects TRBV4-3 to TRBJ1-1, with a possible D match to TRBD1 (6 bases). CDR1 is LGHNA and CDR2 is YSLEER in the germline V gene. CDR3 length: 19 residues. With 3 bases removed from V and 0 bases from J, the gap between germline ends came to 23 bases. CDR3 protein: CASSQETRGSPFMNTEAFF. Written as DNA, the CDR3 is TGCGCCAGCAGCCAGGAGACGAGGGGGTCCCCTTTCATGAACACTGAAGCTTTCTTT.

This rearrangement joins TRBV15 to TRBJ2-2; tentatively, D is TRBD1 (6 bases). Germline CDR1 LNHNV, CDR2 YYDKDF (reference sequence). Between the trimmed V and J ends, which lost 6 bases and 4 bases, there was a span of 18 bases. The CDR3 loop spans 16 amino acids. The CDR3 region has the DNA TGTGCCACCAGTAAGGGGTACAAACAGGGCACCGGGGAGCTGTTTTTT. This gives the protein CATSKGYKQGTGELFF.

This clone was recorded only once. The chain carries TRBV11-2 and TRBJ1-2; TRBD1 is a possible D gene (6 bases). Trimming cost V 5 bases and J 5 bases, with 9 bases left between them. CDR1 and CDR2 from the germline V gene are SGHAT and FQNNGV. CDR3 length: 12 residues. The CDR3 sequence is CASSTGTYGYTF. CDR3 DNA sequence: TGTGCCAGCAGCACCGGGACATATGGCTACACCTTC.

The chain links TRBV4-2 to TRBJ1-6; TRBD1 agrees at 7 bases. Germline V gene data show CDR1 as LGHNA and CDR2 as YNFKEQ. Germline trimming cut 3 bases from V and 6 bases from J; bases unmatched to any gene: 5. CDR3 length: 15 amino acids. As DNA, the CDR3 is TGTGCCAGCAGCCACAAGACAGGGTCTAATTCACCCCTCCACTTT. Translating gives CASSHKTGSNSPLHF.

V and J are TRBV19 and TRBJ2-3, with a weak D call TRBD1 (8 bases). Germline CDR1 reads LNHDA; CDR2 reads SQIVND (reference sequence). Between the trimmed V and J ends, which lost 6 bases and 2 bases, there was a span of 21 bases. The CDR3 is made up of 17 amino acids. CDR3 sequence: CASSERRTGRATDTQYF. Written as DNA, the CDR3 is TGTGCCAGTAGCGAAAGAAGGACAGGGAGGGCCACAGATACGCAGTATTTT.

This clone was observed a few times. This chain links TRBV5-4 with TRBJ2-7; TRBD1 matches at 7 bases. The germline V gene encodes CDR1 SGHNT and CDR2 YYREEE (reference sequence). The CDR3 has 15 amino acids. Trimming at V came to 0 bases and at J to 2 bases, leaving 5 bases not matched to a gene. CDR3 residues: CASSLAADRAYEQYF. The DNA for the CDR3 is TGTGCCAGCAGCTTGGCCGCTGACAGGGCCTACGAGCAGTACTTC. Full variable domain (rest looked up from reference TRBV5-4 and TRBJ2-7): ETGVTQSPTHLIKTRGQQVTLRCSSQSGHNTVSWYQQALGQGPQFIFQYYREEENGRGNFPPRFSGLQFPNYSSELNVNALELDDSALYLCASSLAADRAYEQYFGPGTRLTVT.